Given below is one T cell receptor (beta chain) in context. Profiling relied on immunoSEQ multiplex PCR, and the TCRdb table lists in-frame clones only, not all of them. The sample carries around 1.6 million clones, around 98% recorded once. The data were obtained in a study of shared clonotypes between healthy human individuals. As for the study in general: A donor's plate count was three for CD4 naive and three for CD4 memory; CD8 naive had two and CD8 memory one.

The germline V and J ends were trimmed by 6 bases and 7 bases, with 18 bases remaining between them. The CDR3 spans 14 residues. Germline-derived CDR1 and CDR2 are SGHTA and FQGNSA. This clonotype was obtained from a man younger than 40 in good health. Sequencing was done on a sample of naive CD4+ T cells sorted from blood. The subset was: CD45RA+ positively selected. This chain joins TRBV7-2 and TRBJ1-2, with D unresolved. This CDR3 reads CASSETLSLRGYTF. The CDR3 nucleotides are TGTGCCAGCAGTGAAACTTTATCTCTCCGTGGCTACACCTTC.